A single sample gave rise to the 25 T cell receptor beta chains below, sequenced in a study of cytomegalovirus exposure and HLA in healthy donors. The PCR ran on 60 Vbeta and 13 Jbeta primers. TCRdb keeps only in-frame clones here, not all; method: immunoSEQ multiplex PCR. The data contain 180,000 or so clones, 70% to 80% of them singletons. Sequenced input: PBMCs. The receptors originated from a female donor in good health and CMV-seronegative.

The rearrangement links TRBV30 to TRBJ1-1; D is possibly TRBD1 (5 bases). The CDR3 is made up of 13 amino acids. Trimming left V 7 bases short and J 3 bases short, with 15 bases between. The germline V gene encodes CDR1 GTSNPN and CDR2 SVGIG (reference sequence). The CDR3 sequence: CASPARVDTEAFF. DNA of the CDR3: TGTGCCTCACCCGCCAGGGTGGACACTGAAGCTTTCTTT.

The V gene is TRBV11-3, the J gene TRBJ1-1; D unresolved. The ends were cut back, 4 bases at V and 0 bases at J, with 9 bases in the middle. There are 14 residues in the CDR3. Germline values: CDR1 SGHNT, CDR2 YENEEA. The CDR3 sequence: CASSSGRVNTEAFF. The CDR3, as DNA: TGTGCCAGCAGCTCCGGGCGGGTGAACACTGAAGCTTTCTTT. Looking up the rest from reference TRBV11-3 and TRBJ1-1 gives the full variable domain: EAGVVQSPRYKIIEKKQPVAFWCNPISGHNTLYWYLQNLGQGPELLIRYENEEAVDDSQLPKDRFSAERLKGVDSTLKIQPAELGDSAVYLCASSSGRVNTEAFFGQGTRLTVV.

The chain couples TRBV11-2 to TRBJ2-3; 8 bases match TRBD1. The V gene end was trimmed by 1 base and the J gene end by 7 bases; junction bases not matched to a gene: 10. This CDR3 comprises 16 residues. The germline gives CDR1 SGHAT, CDR2 FQNNGV. CDR3 region: CASSLGPGGLINTQYF. The DNA for the CDR3 is TGTGCCAGCAGCTTAGGGCCAGGGGGCTTAATAAATACGCAGTATTTT.

This chain uses TRBV6-4 with TRBJ2-1, with D perhaps matching TRBD1 (8 bases). The ends were cut back, 0 bases at V and 6 bases at J, with 24 bases in the middle. The CDR3 has 19 residues. The germline gives CDR1 MRHNA, CDR2 SNTAGT. CDR3 in amino acids: CASSDSVDRGGSRANEQFF. CDR3 nucleotide sequence: TGTGCCAGCAGTGACTCGGTAGACAGGGGCGGGAGCAGGGCCAATGAGCAGTTCTTC.

The CDR3 DNA reads TGTGCCAGCAGTTCTGGGAGGGGACTAGCGGTAAGCTCCTACAATGAGCAGTTCTTC. Protein: CASSSGRGLAVSSYNEQFF. The chain is built from TRBV27 and TRBJ2-1; 11 nucleotides agree with TRBD2. Losses at the gene ends were 4 bases for V and 0 bases for J; bases not matched to a gene: 11. Germline lookup yields CDR1 MNHEY and CDR2 SMNVEV (reference sequence). The CDR3 sequence is 19 residues long.

The chain carries TRBV5-6 and TRBJ2-5; 8 nucleotides align to TRBD1. The CDR3 has 15 amino acids. Germline V CDR1 and CDR2: SGHDT, YYEEEE. V lost 0 bases, J lost 1 base, and 2 bases stayed unmatched. In nucleotides, the CDR3 is TGTGCCAGCAGCTTGGGACAGGGGATCCAAGAGACCCAGTACTTC. It codes for CASSLGQGIQETQYF.

The rearrangement uses TRBV6-1 and TRBJ2-6, with D perhaps matching TRBD1 (6 bases). The germline gives CDR1 MNHNS, CDR2 SASEGT. This CDR3 has 18 residues. V dropped 3 bases and J dropped 4 bases, with 19 bases sitting between them. The CDR3 coding sequence is TGTGCCAGCAGTGATTGGGGCAGGGGAACTAAAGGGGCCAACGTCCTGACTTTC. Translating it yields CASSDWGRGTKGANVLTF.

This clone was counted once. The rearrangement uses TRBV6-5 and TRBJ2-7; 7 bases map to TRBD1. The CDR3 extends over 14 amino acids. V gave up 5 bases and J gave up 1 base; unmatched junction bases: 5. The germline CDR1 and CDR2 sequences are MNHEY and SVGAGI. The CDR3, as DNA: TGTGCCAGCAGTAGGGGGACAGCTTCCTACGAGCAGTACTTC. This gives the protein CASSRGTASYEQYF.

J is TRBJ2-2 and V is TRBV28, with a tentative D call TRBD2 (6 bases). Germline CDR1 is MDHEN and CDR2 is SYDVKM. This CDR3 comprises 15 residues. Trimming cost V 6 bases and J 4 bases, with 15 bases left between them. The CDR3 loop reads CASSRPGLATGELFF. The CDR3 nucleotides are TGTGCCAGCAGCCGCCCGGGACTTGCCACCGGGGAGCTGTTTTTT.

The rearrangement links TRBV11-1 to TRBJ2-7; the match to TRBD2 covers 8 bases. The CDR3 is 16 amino acids. Trimming took 3 bases from V and 2 from J; bases not matched to a gene: 9. Germline values: CDR1 SGHAT, CDR2 FQDESV (reference sequence). The CDR3 DNA reads TGTGCCAGCAGCTTCCTGGGACTAGGGAGTACCTACGAGCAGTACTTC. This codes for CASSFLGLGSTYEQYF.

V gene TRBV6-1 combines with J gene TRBJ1-2, with 7 bases fitting TRBD1. This CDR3 region has 15 residues. Germline values: CDR1 MNHNS, CDR2 SASEGT. Trimming removed 3 bases from V and 8 bases from J; junction bases left unmatched: 12. CDR3: CASSETTERGQGYTF. CDR3 in DNA: TGTGCCAGCAGTGAGACGACAGAGAGGGGGCAAGGCTACACCTTC.

This clone is a singleton in its sample. At the DNA level, this CDR3 is encoded by other sequences in the same sample as well. This CDR3 is CASSLRTGGVYEQYF. In DNA form, the CDR3 reads TGTGCCAGCAGCCTGAGGACAGGGGGCGTCTACGAGCAGTACTTC. The chain carries TRBV27 and TRBJ2-7; the match to TRBD1 covers 11 bases. CDR3 size: 15 residues. Per germline, CDR1 MNHEY and CDR2 SMNVEV (reference sequence). The J segment lost 3 bases and the V segment lost 6 bases, leaving 7 bases of the junction unmatched.

The chain is built from TRBV5-6 and TRBJ1-2, with 8 bases matching TRBD1. CDR1 is SGHDT and CDR2 is YYEEEE in the germline V gene. This CDR3 is built from 14 residues. Trimming removed 4 bases from V and 4 bases from J; junction bases left unmatched: 6. The CDR3 loop reads CASSTGQVAYGYTF. CDR3 coding DNA: TGTGCCAGCAGCACGGGACAGGTCGCCTATGGCTACACCTTC.

V usage is TRBV30 and J usage is TRBJ1-3, with a tentative D call TRBD1 (6 bases). CDR1 and CDR2 from the germline V gene are GTSNPN and SVGIG (reference sequence). The CDR3 length is 12 residues. Trimming removed 5 bases from V and 8 bases from J, with 13 bases in between. CDR3 amino acids: CAWAEQGHTIYF. Here the CDR3 DNA reads TGTGCCTGGGCAGAACAGGGACACACCATATATTTT. The whole variable domain, remainder taken from reference TRBV30 and TRBJ1-3, is SQTIHQWPATLVQPVGSPLSLECTVEGTSNPNLYWYRQAAGRGLQLLFYSVGIGQISSEVPQNLSASRPQDRQFILSSKKLLLSDSGFYLCAWAEQGHTIYFGEGSWLTVV.

V gene TRBV7-9 combines with J gene TRBJ1-2, with D tentatively TRBD1 (5 bases). The V gene's germline CDR1 is SEHNR and CDR2 FQNEAQ (reference sequence). V was cut by 3 bases and J by 6 bases, with 8 bases left in between. The CDR3 contains 12 residues. The CDR3 loop reads CASSFGGDGYTF. In nucleotides, the CDR3 is TGTGCCAGCAGCTTCGGGGGGGATGGCTACACCTTC.

This clone has just one count. The genes are TRBV5-1 and TRBJ1-1; D is uncertain. The length of the CDR3 is 13 residues. With 0 bases removed from V and 0 bases from J, the gap between germline ends came to 3 bases. Germline CDR1 is SGHRS and CDR2 is YFSETQ. The CDR3 nucleotides read TGCGCCAGCAGCTTGGCCGTGAACACTGAAGCTTTCTTT. Translated, it gives CASSLAVNTEAFF.

Only a few counts were recorded for this clone. The chain uses TRBV6-5 and TRBJ1-2; TRBD1 matches 8 bases. With V trimmed by 8 bases and J by 7 bases, 6 bases remained unmatched. CDR1 is MNHEY, CDR2 SVGAGI, per germline. The CDR3 extends over 12 amino acids. The CDR3: CASVSGGGGYTF. The DNA for the CDR3 is TGTGCCAGCGTATCAGGGGGCGGTGGCTACACCTTC.

This clone was found a few times. V gene TRBV28 combines with J gene TRBJ2-3; weak D call: TRBD2 (6 bases). CDR1 and CDR2 from the germline V gene are MDHEN and SYDVKM. Trimming pared 8 bases from V and 6 bases from J, leaving 12 bases between. There are 12 residues in the CDR3. CDR3 DNA: TGTGCCAGCGGGACTGCGAGGGATACGCAGTATTTT. Its protein product is CASGTARDTQYF.

This chain joins TRBV6-5 and TRBJ2-2; 8 nucleotides line up with TRBD1. V dropped 8 bases and J dropped 4; count of bases not matched to a gene: 9. CDR3 size: 15 residues. The germline V gene encodes CDR1 MNHEY and CDR2 SVGAGI. CDR3 sequence reads: CASGFQGAGTGELFF. The CDR3 nucleotides read TGTGCCAGCGGATTTCAGGGGGCCGGCACCGGGGAGCTGTTTTTT.

This chain uses TRBV18 with TRBJ2-5; a weak D match, TRBD2 (6 bases). The CDR3 covers 14 residues. CDR1 and CDR2 from the germline V gene are KGHSH and LQKENI. Deletions cut 6 bases from V and 1 base from J, with 12 bases between. Here the CDR3 reads CASSPSVPQETQYF. CDR3 in DNA: TGTGCCAGCTCGCCTAGCGTGCCCCAAGAGACCCAGTACTTC.

This sequence joins TRBV7-9 and TRBJ2-5, with 11 bases fitting TRBD1. The CDR3 has 19 residues. The junction had 19 bases not matched to a gene; V was cut back by 8 bases and J by 2 bases. Germline CDR1 SEHNR, CDR2 FQNEAQ (reference sequence). CDR3 loop: CASARTGGFIAGHQETQYF. The DNA of the CDR3 is TGTGCCAGCGCCAGGACAGGGGGCTTTATAGCGGGACATCAAGAGACCCAGTACTTC.

Of note for this clone: Germline and junction disagree at one end, which may indicate a read error. The chain employs TRBV5-1 and TRBJ2-3, with D perhaps matching TRBD2 (5 bases). This CDR3 has 15 amino acids. Per the germline V gene, CDR1 is SGHRS and CDR2 is YFSETQ. As DNA, the CDR3 is TGCGCCGGCAGCTTGGCCCCGGGGAGCACAGATACGCAGTATTTT. It translates to CAGSLAPGSTDTQYF. Complete variable domain (other parts from reference TRBV5-1 and TRBJ2-3): KAGVTQTPRYLIKTRGQQVTLSCSPISGHRSVSWYQQTPGQGLQFLFEYFSETQRNKGNFPGRFSGRQFSNSRSEMNVSTLELGDSALYLCAGSLAPGSTDTQYFGPGTRLTVL.

J is TRBJ2-7 and V is TRBV6-5; D not certain. CDR3 size: 14 residues. Between the trimmed V and J ends, which lost 5 bases and 4 bases, there was a span of 15 bases. Germline-derived CDR1 and CDR2 are MNHEY and SVGAGI. In DNA form, the CDR3 reads TGTGCCAGCAGTACTCCCGGGTGGTCATACGAGCAGTACTTC. It is translated as CASSTPGWSYEQYF.

The rearrangement joins TRBV4-2 to TRBJ2-7; D is possibly TRBD2 (6 bases). Germline values: CDR1 LGHNA, CDR2 YNFKEQ. Trimming pared 0 bases from V and 7 bases from J, leaving 19 bases between. This CDR3 contains 16 residues. The CDR3 region is CASSQDGTRRGEEQYF. Written as DNA, the CDR3 is TGTGCCAGCAGCCAAGATGGGACCAGGCGGGGCGAAGAGCAGTACTTC.

The chain couples TRBV14 to TRBJ2-7, with 8 bases lining up with TRBD1. CDR3 length: 16 residues. The V segment lost 4 bases and the J segment 2 bases; nucleotides outside the gene matches: 10. CDR1 SGHDN and CDR2 FVKESK come from the germline V gene. The CDR3 DNA sequence: TGTGCCAGCAGCCGGCGGGGTCAGGGGGCCCCCTACGAGCAGTACTTC. Residues: CASSRRGQGAPYEQYF. Drawing the rest from reference TRBV14 and TRBJ2-7, the complete variable domain is EAGVTQFPSHSVIEKGQTVTLRCDPISGHDNLYWYRRVMGKEIKFLLHFVKESKQDESGMPNNRFLAERTGGTYSTLKVQPAELEDSGVYFCASSRRGQGAPYEQYFGPGTRLTVT.